This TCR beta chain comes out of a study of shared clonotypes between healthy human individuals. General study points: Lower generation probabilities were found for non-shared clonotypes than for those shared by all four donors.

Of note for this clone: Its antigen is unidentified.

Produced via immunoSEQ multiplex PCR; TCRdb's table is partial and in-frame only. Among about 1,500,000 clones listed, roughly 96% were seen once. V lost 4 bases and J 0 bases, leaving 19 bases between the germline ends. This CDR3 region has 17 residues. Germline V gives CDR1 SGDLS, CDR2 YYNGEE. The sample comprised naive CD4+ T cells sorted from blood. As to subset: CD45RA+ positively selected. The rearrangement links TRBV9 to TRBJ1-2; no firm D call. The TCR sequence derives from a man aged 30 to 39 in good health. CDR3 in amino acids: CASSPRGRDSANYGYTF. CDR3 nucleotides: TGTGCCAGCAGCCCTCGAGGTCGGGATTCAGCTAACTATGGCTACACCTTC.